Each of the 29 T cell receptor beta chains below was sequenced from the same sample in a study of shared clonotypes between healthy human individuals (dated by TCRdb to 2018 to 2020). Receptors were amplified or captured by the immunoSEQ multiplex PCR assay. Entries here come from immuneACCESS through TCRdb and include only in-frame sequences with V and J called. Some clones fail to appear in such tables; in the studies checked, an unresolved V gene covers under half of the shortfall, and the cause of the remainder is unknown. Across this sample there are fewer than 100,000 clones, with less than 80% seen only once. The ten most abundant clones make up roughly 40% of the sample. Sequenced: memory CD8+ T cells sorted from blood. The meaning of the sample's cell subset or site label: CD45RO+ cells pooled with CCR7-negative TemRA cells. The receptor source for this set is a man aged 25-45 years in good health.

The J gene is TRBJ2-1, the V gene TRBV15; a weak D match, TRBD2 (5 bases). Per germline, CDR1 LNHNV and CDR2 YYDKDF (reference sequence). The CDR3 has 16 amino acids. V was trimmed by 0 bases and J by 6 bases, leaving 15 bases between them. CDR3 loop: CATSRDFQAASNEQFF. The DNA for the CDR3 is TGTGCCACCAGCAGAGATTTTCAAGCGGCATCCAATGAGCAGTTCTTC.

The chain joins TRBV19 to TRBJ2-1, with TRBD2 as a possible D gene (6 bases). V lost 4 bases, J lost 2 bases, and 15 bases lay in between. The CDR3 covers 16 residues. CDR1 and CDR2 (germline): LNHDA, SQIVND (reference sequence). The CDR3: CASSTSGSYTYNEQFF. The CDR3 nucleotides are TGTGCCAGTAGTACATCCGGGAGTTACACCTACAATGAGCAGTTCTTC.

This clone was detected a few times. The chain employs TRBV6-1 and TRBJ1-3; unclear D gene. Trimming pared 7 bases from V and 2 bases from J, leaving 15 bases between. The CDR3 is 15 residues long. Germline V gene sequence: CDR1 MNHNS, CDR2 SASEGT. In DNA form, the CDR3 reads TGTGCCAGCATCCGAAGTTGGGGAACTGGAAACACCATATATTTT. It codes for CASIRSWGTGNTIYF.

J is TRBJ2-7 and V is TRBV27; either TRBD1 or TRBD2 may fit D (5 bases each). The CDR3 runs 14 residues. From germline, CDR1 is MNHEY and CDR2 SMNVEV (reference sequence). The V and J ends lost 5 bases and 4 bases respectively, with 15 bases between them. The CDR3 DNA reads TGTGCCAGCAGTCAACATTGGGGGAGTTACGAGCAGTACTTC. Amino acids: CASSQHWGSYEQYF.

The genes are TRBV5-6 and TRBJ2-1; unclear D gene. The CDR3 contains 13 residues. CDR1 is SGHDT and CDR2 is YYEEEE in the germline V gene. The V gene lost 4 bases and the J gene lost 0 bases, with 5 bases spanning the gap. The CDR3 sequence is CASSLSSYNEQFF. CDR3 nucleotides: TGTGCCAGCAGCCTGAGCTCCTACAATGAGCAGTTCTTC. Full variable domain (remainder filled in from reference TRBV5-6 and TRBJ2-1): DAGVTQSPTHLIKTRGQQVTLRCSPKSGHDTVSWYQQALGQGPQFIFQYYEEEERQRGNFPDRFSGHQFPNYSSELNVNALLLGDSALYLCASSLSSYNEQFFGPGTRLTVL.

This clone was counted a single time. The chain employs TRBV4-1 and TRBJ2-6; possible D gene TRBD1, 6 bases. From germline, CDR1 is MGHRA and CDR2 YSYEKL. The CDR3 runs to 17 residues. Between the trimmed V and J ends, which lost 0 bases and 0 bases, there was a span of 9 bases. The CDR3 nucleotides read TGCGCCAGCAGCCAAGACGGGACACCCTCTGGGGCCAACGTCCTGACTTTC. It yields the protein CASSQDGTPSGANVLTF.

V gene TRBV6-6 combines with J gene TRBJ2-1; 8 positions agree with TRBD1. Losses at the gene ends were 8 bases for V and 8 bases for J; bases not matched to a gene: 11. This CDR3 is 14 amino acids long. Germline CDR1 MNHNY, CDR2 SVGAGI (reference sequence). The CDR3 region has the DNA TGTGCCAGCGGAAACAGGGGGGCTTTGGATGAGCAGTTCTTC. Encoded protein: CASGNRGALDEQFF.

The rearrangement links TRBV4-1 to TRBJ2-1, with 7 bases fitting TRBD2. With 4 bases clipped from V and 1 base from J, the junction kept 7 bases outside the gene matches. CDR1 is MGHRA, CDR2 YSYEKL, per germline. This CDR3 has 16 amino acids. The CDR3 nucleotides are TGCGCCAGCAGCCGGGAAGGACTAGTATCCTACAATGAGCAGTTCTTC. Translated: CASSREGLVSYNEQFF.

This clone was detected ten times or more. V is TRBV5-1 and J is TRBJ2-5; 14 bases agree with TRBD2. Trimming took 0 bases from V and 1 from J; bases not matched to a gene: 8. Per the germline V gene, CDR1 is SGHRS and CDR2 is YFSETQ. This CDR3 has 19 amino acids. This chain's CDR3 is CASSLAVGLAGVGQETQYF. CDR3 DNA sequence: TGCGCCAGCAGCTTGGCGGTGGGACTAGCGGGAGTGGGCCAAGAGACCCAGTACTTC.

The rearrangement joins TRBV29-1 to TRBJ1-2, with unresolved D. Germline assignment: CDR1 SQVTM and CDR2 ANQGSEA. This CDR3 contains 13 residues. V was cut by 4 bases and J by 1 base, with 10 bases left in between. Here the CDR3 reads CSVVPENNYGYTF. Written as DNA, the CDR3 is TGCAGCGTTGTTCCAGAGAATAACTATGGCTACACCTTC.

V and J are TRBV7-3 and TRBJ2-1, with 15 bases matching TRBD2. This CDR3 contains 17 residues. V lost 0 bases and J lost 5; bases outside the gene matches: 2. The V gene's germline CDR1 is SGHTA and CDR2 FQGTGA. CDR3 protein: CASSLTRTSGRDNEQFF. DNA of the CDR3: TGTGCCAGCAGCTTAACCCGGACTAGCGGGAGGGACAATGAGCAGTTCTTC.

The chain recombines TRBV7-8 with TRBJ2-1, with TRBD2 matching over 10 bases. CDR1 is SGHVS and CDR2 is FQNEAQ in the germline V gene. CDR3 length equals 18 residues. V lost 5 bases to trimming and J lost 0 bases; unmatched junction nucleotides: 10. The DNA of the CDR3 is TGTGCCAGCAGCCCAGGGACTAGCGTGAAGAGCTCCTACAATGAGCAGTTCTTC. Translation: CASSPGTSVKSSYNEQFF.

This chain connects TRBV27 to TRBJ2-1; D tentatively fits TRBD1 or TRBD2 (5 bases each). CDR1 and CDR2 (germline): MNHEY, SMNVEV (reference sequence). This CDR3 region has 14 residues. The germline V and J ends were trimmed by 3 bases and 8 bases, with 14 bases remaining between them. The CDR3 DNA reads TGTGCCAGCAGTTTTGGGACCTCCGGCGATGAGCAGTTCTTC. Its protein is CASSFGTSGDEQFF.

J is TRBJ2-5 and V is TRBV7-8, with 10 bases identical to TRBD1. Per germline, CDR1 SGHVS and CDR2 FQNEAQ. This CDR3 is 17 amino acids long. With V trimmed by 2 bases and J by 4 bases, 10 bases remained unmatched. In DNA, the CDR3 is TGTGCCAGCAGCTTATTGGGGGGACAGGGGCAGGCAGAGACCCAGTACTTC. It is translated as CASSLLGGQGQAETQYF.

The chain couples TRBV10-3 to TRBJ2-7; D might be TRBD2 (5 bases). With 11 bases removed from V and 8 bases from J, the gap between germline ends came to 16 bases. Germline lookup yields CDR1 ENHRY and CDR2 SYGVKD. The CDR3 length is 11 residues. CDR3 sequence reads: CAVDEGFQQYF. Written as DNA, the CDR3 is TGTGCCGTGGACGAGGGCTTTCAGCAGTACTTC.

The CDR3 DNA is TGTGCCAGCAGTGAGGAGAGTGCGGGAGGTTACACCGGGGAGCTGTTTTTT. As protein: CASSEESAGGYTGELFF. The V gene is TRBV6-4, the J gene TRBJ2-2, with 8 bases lining up with TRBD2. J gave up 3 bases and V 3 bases, and 9 bases lay outside the gene matches. The CDR3 has 17 residues. Germline lookup yields CDR1 MRHNA and CDR2 SNTAGT.

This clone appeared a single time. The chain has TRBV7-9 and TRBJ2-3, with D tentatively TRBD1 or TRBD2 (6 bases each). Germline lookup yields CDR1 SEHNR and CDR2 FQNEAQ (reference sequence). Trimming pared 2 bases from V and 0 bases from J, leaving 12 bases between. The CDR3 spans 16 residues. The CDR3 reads CASSLNGGTSTDTQYF. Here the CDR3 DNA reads TGTGCCAGCAGCTTAAACGGCGGGACAAGCACAGATACGCAGTATTTT.

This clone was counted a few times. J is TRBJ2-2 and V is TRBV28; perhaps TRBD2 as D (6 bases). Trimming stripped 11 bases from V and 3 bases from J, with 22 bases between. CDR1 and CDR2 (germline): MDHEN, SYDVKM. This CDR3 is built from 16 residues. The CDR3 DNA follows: TGTGCCGCAGCGCAATGGGGGGAAGGGGACACCGGGGAGCTGTTTTTT. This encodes CAAAQWGEGDTGELFF.

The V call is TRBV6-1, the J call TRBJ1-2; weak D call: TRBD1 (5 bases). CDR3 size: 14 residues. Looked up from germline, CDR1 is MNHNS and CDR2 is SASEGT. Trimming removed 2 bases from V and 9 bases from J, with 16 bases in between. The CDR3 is CASSETQAVISYTF. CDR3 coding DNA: TGTGCCAGCAGTGAAACACAGGCAGTCATCAGCTACACCTTC.

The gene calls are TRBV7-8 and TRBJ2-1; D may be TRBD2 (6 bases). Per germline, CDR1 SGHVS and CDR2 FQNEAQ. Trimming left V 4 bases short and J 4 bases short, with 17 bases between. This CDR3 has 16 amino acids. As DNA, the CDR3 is TGTGCCAGCAGCTCTCTAAATCGGGGGTTATACAATGAGCAGTTCTTC. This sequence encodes CASSSLNRGLYNEQFF.

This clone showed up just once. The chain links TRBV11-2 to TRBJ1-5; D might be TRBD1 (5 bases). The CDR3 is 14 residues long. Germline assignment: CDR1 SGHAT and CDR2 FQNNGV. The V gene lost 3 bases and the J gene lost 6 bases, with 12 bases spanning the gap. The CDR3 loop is CASSFAGEGQPQHF. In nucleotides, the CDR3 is TGTGCCAGCAGCTTTGCGGGGGAGGGTCAGCCCCAGCATTTT.

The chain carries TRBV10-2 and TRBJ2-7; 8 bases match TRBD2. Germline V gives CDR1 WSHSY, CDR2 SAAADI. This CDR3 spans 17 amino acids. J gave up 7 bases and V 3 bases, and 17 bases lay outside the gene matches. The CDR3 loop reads CASSDPFGREEILEQYF. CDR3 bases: TGCGCCAGCAGTGATCCCTTCGGGCGGGAGGAGATACTGGAGCAGTACTTC.

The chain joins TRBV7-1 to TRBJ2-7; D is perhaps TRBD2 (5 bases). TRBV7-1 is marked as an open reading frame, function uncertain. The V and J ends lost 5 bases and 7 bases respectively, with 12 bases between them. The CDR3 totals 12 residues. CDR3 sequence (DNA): TGTGCCAGCAGCCCGCCTTCGGGGGAGCAGTACTTC. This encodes CASSPPSGEQYF.

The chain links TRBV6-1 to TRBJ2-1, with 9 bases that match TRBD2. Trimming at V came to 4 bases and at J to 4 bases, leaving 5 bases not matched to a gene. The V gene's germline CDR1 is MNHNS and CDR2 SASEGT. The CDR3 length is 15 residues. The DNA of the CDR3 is TGTGCCAGCAGTGTTGCTAGCGGGGAGTACAATGAGCAGTTCTTC. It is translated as CASSVASGEYNEQFF.

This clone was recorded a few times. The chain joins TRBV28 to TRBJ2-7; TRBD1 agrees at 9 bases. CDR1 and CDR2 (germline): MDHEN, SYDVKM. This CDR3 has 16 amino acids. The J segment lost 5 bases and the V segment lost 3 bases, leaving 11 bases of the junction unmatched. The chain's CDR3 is CASSLRLGTGNHEQYF. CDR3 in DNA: TGTGCCAGCAGTTTGCGACTTGGGACAGGGAACCACGAGCAGTACTTC.

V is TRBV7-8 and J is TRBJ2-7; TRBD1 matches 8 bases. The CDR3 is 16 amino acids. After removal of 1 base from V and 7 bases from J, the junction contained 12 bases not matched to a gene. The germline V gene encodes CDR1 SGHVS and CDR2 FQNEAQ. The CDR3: CASSLETGQASLEQYF. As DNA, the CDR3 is TGTGCCAGCAGCTTAGAAACGGGACAGGCGTCGCTGGAGCAGTACTTC.

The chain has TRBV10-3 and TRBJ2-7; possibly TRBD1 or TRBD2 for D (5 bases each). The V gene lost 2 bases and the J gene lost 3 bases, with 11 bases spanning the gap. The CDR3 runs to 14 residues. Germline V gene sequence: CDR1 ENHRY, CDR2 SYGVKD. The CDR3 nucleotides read TGTGCCATCAGTGAGCCGGGACCCAGCTACGAGCAGTACTTC. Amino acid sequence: CAISEPGPSYEQYF.

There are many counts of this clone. This CDR3 reads CASSDGQGGNEQFF. As DNA, the CDR3 is TGTGCCAGCAGTGACGGGCAAGGAGGCAATGAGCAGTTCTTC. This chain joins TRBV6-4 and TRBJ2-1; D may be TRBD2 (5 bases). Germline loops: CDR1 MRHNA, CDR2 SNTAGT. V was shortened by 2 bases and J by 6 bases, with 11 bases between the two germline ends. This CDR3 is built from 14 residues.

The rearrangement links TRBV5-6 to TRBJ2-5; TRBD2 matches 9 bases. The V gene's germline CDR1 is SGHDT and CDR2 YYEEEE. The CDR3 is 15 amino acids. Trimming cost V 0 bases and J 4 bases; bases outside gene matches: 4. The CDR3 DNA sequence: TGTGCCAGCAGCTTGGCCGGCGGGAGGGGAGAGACCCAGTACTTC. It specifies CASSLAGGRGETQYF.